This T cell receptor beta chain was captured by sequencing in a study of cytomegalovirus exposure and HLA in healthy donors. Overall study findings and caveats: In vitro confirmation showed a few CMV-associated chains to be CMV antigen specific. Per published reports, the classifier diagnosed cytomegalovirus status with high specificity and sensitivity. Most TCR sequences were uncommon, yet certain public TCRs appeared in many donors.

TCRdb keeps only in-frame clones here, not all; method: immunoSEQ multiplex PCR. In the table there are about 160,000 clones, about 90% of which are singletons. On this clone itself: Its target is not known.

The source material was PBMCs. This clonotype originated in a young woman in good health and CMV-seropositive.

Here the CDR3 DNA reads TGTGCCAGCAGCCAAGAAAATAAACAGGGGATCTATGGCTACACCTTC. Its translation is CASSQENKQGIYGYTF. V gene TRBV4-2 combines with J gene TRBJ1-2; 7 bases match TRBD1. The CDR3 is 16 residues long. Germline values: CDR1 LGHNA, CDR2 YNFKEQ. The V segment lost 0 bases and the J segment 4 bases; nucleotides outside the gene matches: 8.